This TCR beta chain is drawn from a study of response to subunit inactivated influenza vaccine. Study results and limitations: The study's authors posited that every seasonal influenza vaccination enlists few new T cells.

A word on this clonotype: The antigen is undetermined.

One entry per CDR3 protein, called by TCRdb with MiXCR from the RT-PCR reads. The sample holds under 500,000 distinct CDR3 sequences, over 9.5% seen once. Specimen: PBMCs from blood, collected 35 to 45 days after vaccination. This sequence originates from a man in his fifties who received an inactivated influenza vaccine.

CDR3 DNA: TGTGCCAGCTCACCTAGGAAGGGGTCCGGGACCTTGAACACTGAAGCTTTCTTT. This encodes CASSPRKGSGTLNTEAFF. The rearrangement uses TRBV18 and TRBJ1-1; a weak D match, TRBD1 (5 bases). Per germline, CDR1 KGHSH and CDR2 LQKENI. This CDR3 has 18 amino acids. Trimming left V 3 bases short and J 0 bases short, with 20 bases between.